These 16 T cell receptor beta chains were all obtained from the same sample, sequenced in a study of Graves' ophthalmopathy and Graves' hyperthyroidism. The sequenced template was RNA, covering the TCR beta CDR3 region. RT-PCR in the first round used HTBI primers; a second-round multiplex PCR followed. TCRdb reanalysed the multiplex PCR reads using MiXCR and keeps one entry per CDR3 protein. The sample carries about half a million distinct CDR3 sequences, roughly 14% recorded once. Specimen: blood. All receptors come from a woman in her 30s with Graves' ophthalmopathy.

This clonotype was counted at least ten times. The V call is TRBV28, the J call TRBJ2-2, with D perhaps given as TRBD1 or TRBD2 (5 bases each). The CDR3 runs to 13 residues. The germline gives CDR1 MDHEN, CDR2 SYDVKM. V lost 4 bases and J lost 5, with 8 bases in between. DNA of the CDR3: TGTGCCAGCAGTTCCGGGGCTACCGGGGAGCTGTTTTTT. Translating gives CASSSGATGELFF.

In this sample, this clonotype turned up many times. The DNA of the CDR3 is TGCGCCAGCAGTGACCAGCCTAACACCGGGGAGCTGTTTTTT. It codes for CASSDQPNTGELFF. The chain recombines TRBV10-1 with TRBJ2-2; D unclear. CDR3 length: 14 residues. CDR1 is WNHNN, CDR2 SYGVQD, per germline (reference sequence). The V end was cut by 3 bases, the J end by 2 bases, with 7 bases between.

The chain combines TRBV3-1 with TRBJ1-2; 7 bases map to TRBD1. Germline V gives CDR1 LGHDT, CDR2 YNNKEL (reference sequence). Germline trimming cut 4 bases from V and 10 bases from J; bases unmatched to any gene: 6. This CDR3 is 12 amino acids long. The CDR3, as DNA: TGTGCCAGCAGCCGGGAGGGACAGTCCTACACCTTC. This encodes CASSREGQSYTF.

The CDR3 loop is CASMSGYNGELFF. CDR3 coding DNA: TGTGCCAGCATGTCCGGGTATAACGGGGAGCTGTTTTTT. V gene TRBV2 combines with J gene TRBJ2-2; D is ambiguous. The CDR3 runs to 13 residues. V lost 7 bases and J 7 bases, leaving 13 bases between the germline ends. Germline CDR1 SNHLY, CDR2 FYNNEI.

In its sample, this clonotype was seen many times. V usage is TRBV6-1 and J usage is TRBJ1-2; D is possibly TRBD1 (6 bases). V was pared by 6 bases and J by 3 bases, with 8 bases between. Germline assignment: CDR1 MNHNS and CDR2 SASEGT. CDR3 length equals 12 residues. This CDR3 is CASRDRDYGYTF. In nucleotides, the CDR3 is TGTGCCAGCAGGGACAGAGACTATGGCTACACCTTC.

In this sample, this clonotype turned up many times. The V call is TRBV9, the J call TRBJ1-2, with 8 bases that match TRBD1. Germline CDR1 SGDLS, CDR2 YYNGEE. J lost 13 bases, V lost 0 bases, and 5 bases had no gene match. The CDR3 contains 12 residues. The DNA for the CDR3 is TGTGCCAGCAGCGTAGAGCAGGGGGCTCGCACCTTC. It specifies CASSVEQGARTF.

This clonotype was observed many times. V usage is TRBV20-1 and J usage is TRBJ2-7, with 8 bases lining up with TRBD1. Trimming removed 0 bases from V and 2 bases from J; junction bases left unmatched: 6. Germline CDR1 is DFQATT and CDR2 is SNEGSKA (reference sequence). The CDR3 contains 15 residues. CDR3: CSARDQGRGPYEQYF. The CDR3 DNA follows: TGCAGTGCTAGAGATCAAGGCAGGGGGCCCTACGAGCAGTACTTC.

The chain recombines TRBV11-2 with TRBJ1-3; the D gene is possibly TRBD1 (6 bases). The CDR3 covers 14 residues. V lost 4 bases and J 4 bases, leaving 11 bases between the germline ends. Germline lookup yields CDR1 SGHAT and CDR2 FQNNGV. The CDR3 sequence: CASSSTQGGNTIYF. CDR3 bases: TGTGCCAGCAGCTCGACTCAGGGGGGAAACACCATATATTTT.

V usage is TRBV6-1 and J usage is TRBJ2-7; TRBD1 matches 10 bases. V shed 6 bases and J 6 bases; nucleotides not matched to a gene: 11. The germline gives CDR1 MNHNS, CDR2 SASEGT. The CDR3 length is 15 residues. Here the CDR3 reads CASRNGGTGDLEQYF. In DNA, the CDR3 is TGTGCCAGCAGGAACGGCGGGACAGGGGATCTCGAGCAGTACTTC.

The sample holds many counts of this clonotype. The chain employs TRBV3-1 and TRBJ1-5; the D is unclear. The V and J ends lost 4 bases and 2 bases respectively, with 12 bases between them. The CDR3 is 15 amino acids. The V gene's germline CDR1 is LGHDT and CDR2 YNNKEL (reference sequence). The CDR3 sequence is CASSRGPTGNQPQHF. Here the CDR3 DNA reads TGTGCCAGCAGCCGGGGTCCCACGGGCAATCAGCCCCAGCATTTT.

This clonotype was recorded at least ten times. The chain joins TRBV6-5 to TRBJ1-5, with TRBD1 matching over 7 bases. From germline, CDR1 is MNHEY and CDR2 SVGAGI. The V gene end was trimmed by 8 bases and the J gene end by 3 bases; junction bases not matched to a gene: 10. The CDR3 has 15 amino acids. The CDR3 bases are TGTGCCAGCTTAAATAACAGGGGATACAATCAGCCCCAGCATTTT. Amino acids: CASLNNRGYNQPQHF.

There are many counts of this clonotype. The junction departs from the called germline gene at one end, perhaps through a read error. The J gene is TRBJ1-2, the V gene TRBV28; D is ambiguous. Germline CDR1 reads MDHEN; CDR2 reads SYDVKM. The CDR3 is made up of 12 amino acids. This chain's CDR3 is CDSSFSGDGYTF. In DNA form, the CDR3 reads TGTGACAGCAGTTTCTCTGGGGATGGCTACACCTTC.

Points on this clonotype: A much larger clone lies a single base off, so this may be a read error. The rearrangement joins TRBV27 to TRBJ2-7; 9 bases match TRBD1. Germline V gene data show CDR1 as MNHEY and CDR2 as SMNVEV (reference sequence). Losses at the gene ends were 7 bases for V and 7 bases for J; bases not matched to a gene: 8. The CDR3 has 13 residues. This CDR3 reads CASIGTGLDEQYF. CDR3 bases: TGTGCCAGCATCGGGACAGGGTTAGATGAGCAGTACTTC.

This clonotype was seen ten or more times. The rearrangement links TRBV24-1 to TRBJ2-3, with 9 bases identical to TRBD1. With V trimmed by 0 bases and J by 6 bases, 6 bases remained unmatched. The V gene's germline CDR1 is KGHDR and CDR2 SFDVKD. This CDR3 is 16 amino acids long. The CDR3 loop reads CATSDLRGDRVDTQYF. CDR3 DNA: TGTGCCACCAGTGATTTGCGGGGGGACAGGGTGGATACGCAGTATTTT.

This clonotype was counted at least ten times. This rearrangement joins TRBV28 to TRBJ1-2; D may be TRBD1 (6 bases). With 7 bases removed from V and 3 bases from J, the gap between germline ends came to 18 bases. CDR3 length: 15 amino acids. CDR1 is MDHEN, CDR2 SYDVKM, per germline. The CDR3 loop reads CASTRGGAGDYGYTF. The DNA of the CDR3 is TGTGCCAGCACCCGGGGGGGGGCCGGCGACTATGGCTACACCTTC.

This clonotype was counted a few times. A read error may produce the germline difference seen at one junction end. This chain connects TRBV19 to TRBJ2-4; 10 positions match TRBD1. The CDR3 covers 14 residues. The germline V gene encodes CDR1 LNHDA and CDR2 SQIVND (reference sequence). CDR3 DNA sequence: TGTGCCAGTAGTATGACAGGGGGCAAAAACATTAAGTACTTC. Protein: CASSMTGGKNIKYF.